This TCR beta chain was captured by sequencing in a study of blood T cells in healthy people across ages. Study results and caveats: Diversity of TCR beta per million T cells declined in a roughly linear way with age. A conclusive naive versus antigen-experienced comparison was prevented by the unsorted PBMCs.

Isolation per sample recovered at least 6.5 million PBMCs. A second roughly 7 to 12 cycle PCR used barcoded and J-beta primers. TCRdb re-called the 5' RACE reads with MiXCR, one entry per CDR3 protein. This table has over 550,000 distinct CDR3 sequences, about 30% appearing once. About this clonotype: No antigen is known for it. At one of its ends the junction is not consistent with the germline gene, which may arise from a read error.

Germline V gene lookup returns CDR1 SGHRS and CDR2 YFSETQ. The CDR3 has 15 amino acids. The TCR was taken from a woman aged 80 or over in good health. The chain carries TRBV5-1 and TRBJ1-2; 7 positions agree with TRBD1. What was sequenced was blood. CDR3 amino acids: CASSGGTEPLYRYTF. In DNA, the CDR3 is TGCGCCAGCAGCGGAGGGACAGAACCCCTCTATCGCTACACCTTC.